These 29 T cell receptor beta chains share one sample of origin, sequenced in a study of T cell responses to AZD1222 COVID-19 vaccine. Profiled with immunoSEQ multiplex PCR; TCRdb holds only in-frame clones, not every one. This table has about 98,000 clones, approximately 91% appearing once. Sequencing used peripheral blood, obtained on day 0 of AZD1222 vaccination. Receptor source: an adult in good health.

CDR3 DNA: TGTGCCAGCAGCCATGGGGTGACAGGGGGGCCCCAGCATTTT. Amino acid sequence: CASSHGVTGGPQHF. The rearrangement links TRBV28 to TRBJ1-5; 9 nucleotides match TRBD1. There are 14 residues in the CDR3. Germline V lookup: CDR1 MDHEN, CDR2 SYDVKM. The V segment lost 6 bases and the J segment 9 bases; nucleotides outside the gene matches: 9.

This chain connects TRBV27 to TRBJ1-2, with TRBD1 as a possible D gene (6 bases). V lost 5 bases, J lost 5 bases, and 21 bases lay in between. The CDR3 is 16 residues long. Germline V CDR1 and CDR2: MNHEY, SMNVEV (reference sequence). The CDR3 region is CASSTTPGKGGYGYTF. The CDR3 bases are TGTGCCAGCAGTACAACCCCCGGGAAGGGGGGTTATGGCTACACCTTC.

This chain connects TRBV28 to TRBJ1-6, with 7 nucleotides matching TRBD1. Trimming at V came to 5 bases and at J to 2 bases, leaving 15 bases not matched to a gene. The CDR3 extends over 19 amino acids. Germline V gene lookup returns CDR1 MDHEN and CDR2 SYDVKM. Here the CDR3 DNA reads TGTGCCAGCAGTGGGGGACGACAGGGTTCCAGCGCCTATAATTCACCCCTCCACTTT. It encodes CASSGGRQGSSAYNSPLHF. The complete variable domain, with remaining parts taken from reference TRBV28 and TRBJ1-6, reads DVKVTQSSRYLVKRTGEKVFLECVQDMDHENMFWYRQDPGLGLRLIYFSYDVKMKEKGDIPEGYSVSREKKERFSLILESASTNQTSMYLCASSGGRQGSSAYNSPLHFGNGTRLTVT.

V and J are TRBV5-3 and TRBJ2-1; 13 bases are a match to TRBD2. Being an ORF, TRBV5-3 has a function that is uncertain. Losses at the gene ends were 7 bases for V and 6 bases for J; bases not matched to a gene: 4. The CDR3 contains 14 residues. DNA of the CDR3: TGTGCCAGAGTCACTAGCGGGGGGGGCAATGAGCAGTTCTTC. It translates to CARVTSGGGNEQFF.

The chain links TRBV18 to TRBJ2-1; D may be TRBD1 (5 bases). Germline V gene sequence: CDR1 KGHSH, CDR2 LQKENI. The CDR3 runs to 15 residues. The germline V and J ends were trimmed by 3 bases and 4 bases, with 13 bases remaining between them. Here the CDR3 reads CASSPDMESYNEQFF. In DNA form, the CDR3 reads TGTGCCAGCTCACCGGACATGGAATCTTACAATGAGCAGTTCTTC.

The sample holds one count of this clone. The rearrangement uses TRBV28 and TRBJ1-2; possible D gene TRBD1, 6 bases. The length of the CDR3 is 14 residues. CDR1 MDHEN and CDR2 SYDVKM come from the germline V gene. The ends were cut back, 6 bases at V and 4 bases at J, with 15 bases in the middle. The chain's CDR3 is CASRREGQSYGYTF. Here the CDR3 DNA reads TGTGCCAGCAGGAGGGAAGGACAGTCCTATGGCTACACCTTC.

The chain carries TRBV2 and TRBJ2-1; no clear D. The CDR3 has 12 residues. Per germline, CDR1 SNHLY and CDR2 FYNNEI. The ends were cut back, 5 bases at V and 6 bases at J, with 8 bases in the middle. CDR3: CASSYSSNEQFF. CDR3 in DNA: TGTGCCAGCAGTTATTCTTCCAATGAGCAGTTCTTC.

The chain couples TRBV21-1 to TRBJ1-1; TRBD1, as called in the table, went unchecked against the DNA. TRBV21-1 is recorded as a pseudogene. The CDR3 is made up of 14 amino acids. The CDR3 reads CASSKVARMLGAFF. The CDR3 DNA sequence: TGTGCCAGCAGCAAAGTGGCCAGGATGTTGGGAGCTTTCTTT.

J is TRBJ2-7 and V is TRBV11-2, with 9 bases matching TRBD1. This CDR3 has 15 residues. The V gene end was trimmed by 4 bases and the J gene end by 2 bases; junction bases not matched to a gene: 6. In germline, CDR1 is SGHAT, CDR2 FQNNGV. Here the CDR3 reads CASSSHRGRTYEQYF. CDR3 in DNA: TGTGCCAGCAGCTCTCACAGGGGGCGAACCTACGAGCAGTACTTC.

V is TRBV4-2 and J is TRBJ2-7; D is undetermined. The ends were cut back, 0 bases at V and 1 base at J, with 1 base in the middle. Germline loops: CDR1 LGHNA, CDR2 YNFKEQ. CDR3 length equals 12 residues. CDR3 in DNA: TGTGCCAGCAGCCAAGAATCCTACGAGCAGTACTTC. It specifies CASSQESYEQYF.

V and J are TRBV14 and TRBJ1-5; weak D call: TRBD1 (5 bases). Germline CDR1 and CDR2: SGHDN and FVKESK. The CDR3 totals 14 residues. Deletions cut 1 base from V and 5 bases from J, with 9 bases between. The CDR3 spells CASSQGGVHQPQHF. The CDR3 nucleotides read TGTGCCAGCAGCCAAGGAGGGGTTCATCAGCCCCAGCATTTT.

This chain joins TRBV4-2 and TRBJ2-5, with 11 positions matching TRBD2. The CDR3 contains 16 residues. With 2 bases clipped from V and 0 bases from J, the junction kept 2 bases outside the gene matches. Per germline, CDR1 LGHNA and CDR2 YNFKEQ. This chain's CDR3 is CASSQIAGGYQETQYF. For the CDR3, the DNA is TGTGCCAGCAGCCAAATAGCGGGAGGGTACCAAGAGACCCAGTACTTC.

This clone appeared once. The rearrangement joins TRBV15 to TRBJ2-7; D is perhaps TRBD1 (5 bases). This CDR3 region has 17 residues. V lost 1 base and J 2 bases, leaving 18 bases between the germline ends. The V gene's germline CDR1 is LNHNV and CDR2 YYDKDF (reference sequence). The CDR3: CATSRAITGFATYEQYF. In nucleotides, the CDR3 is TGTGCCACCAGCAGAGCGATAACAGGTTTTGCCACCTACGAGCAGTACTTC.

Comment on this clone: Other DNA sequences in this sample translate to the same CDR3. The chain combines TRBV18 with TRBJ1-1, with a possible D match to TRBD1 (5 bases). Germline CDR1 reads KGHSH; CDR2 reads LQKENI. This CDR3 has 13 residues. Trimming removed 6 bases at V and 2 bases at J, with 10 bases between. The CDR3 protein is CASSPTENTEAFF. CDR3 coding DNA: TGTGCCAGCTCTCCGACAGAAAACACTGAAGCTTTCTTT.

The gene calls are TRBV3-1 (or the pseudogene TRBV3-2) and TRBJ2-2, with TRBD1 identical over 9 bases. The length of the CDR3 is 15 residues. J gave up 6 bases and V 4 bases, and 6 bases lay outside the gene matches. The germline V gene has CDR1 LGHDT and CDR2 YNNKEL (reference sequence). In nucleotides, the CDR3 is TGTGCCAGCAGCCGACAACAGGGGGCGCCCGGGGAGCTGTTTTTT. Translation gives CASSRQQGAPGELFF.

The genes are TRBV29-1 and TRBJ2-7; D tentatively fits TRBD1 or TRBD2 (5 bases each). The CDR3 loop spans 14 amino acids. V lost 5 bases and J 7 bases, leaving 21 bases between the germline ends. Germline CDR1 SQVTM, CDR2 ANQGSEA. CDR3 residues: CSVRARLGVGEQYF. The CDR3 DNA reads as TGCAGCGTTAGAGCGCGATTGGGGGTCGGGGAGCAGTACTTC.

The CDR3 sequence: CASSLHTSYEQYF. The DNA for the CDR3 is TGTGCCAGCAGTTTACACACCTCCTACGAGCAGTACTTC. This sequence joins TRBV28 and TRBJ2-7, with D unclear. Trimming took 2 bases from V and 0 from J, leaving 5 bases between them. CDR1 is MDHEN and CDR2 is SYDVKM in the germline V gene. There are 13 residues in the CDR3.

The chain carries TRBV5-1 and TRBJ1-1, with a weak D call TRBD1 (6 bases). The CDR3 sequence is 13 residues long. Germline V gene data show CDR1 as SGHRS and CDR2 as YFSETQ. Trimming took 0 bases from V and 5 from J, leaving 8 bases between them. The CDR3 is CASSLDRVTEAFF. The CDR3 bases are TGCGCCAGCAGCTTGGACAGGGTTACTGAAGCTTTCTTT.

The chain has TRBV19 and TRBJ2-4; TRBD2 agrees at 8 bases. The ends lost 3 bases at V and 1 base at J; junction bases unmatched: 5. The CDR3 length is 16 residues. Germline V CDR1 and CDR2: LNHDA, SQIVND (reference sequence). In DNA form, the CDR3 reads TGTGCCAGTAGTATGCAATCGGGAGGGGCCAAAAACATTCAGTACTTC. Translating it yields CASSMQSGGAKNIQYF.

V usage is TRBV29-1 and J usage is TRBJ1-6; TRBD1 aligns across 7 bases. The V gene end was trimmed by 6 bases and the J gene end by 5 bases; junction bases not matched to a gene: 10. This CDR3 contains 15 residues. Germline loops: CDR1 SQVTM, CDR2 ANQGSEA. In DNA form, the CDR3 reads TGCAGCGTCACCAAGGGACAGAGAAATAATTCACCCCTCCACTTT. Residues: CSVTKGQRNNSPLHF.

The chain uses TRBV2 and TRBJ2-1, with D possibly matching TRBD2 (6 bases). V was clipped by 4 bases and J by 6 bases, with 16 bases between them. The CDR3 runs to 15 residues. Germline V gene data show CDR1 as SNHLY and CDR2 as FYNNEI. The chain's CDR3 is CASSVAVGTSNEQFF. CDR3 DNA: TGTGCCAGCAGTGTTGCTGTAGGGACTTCCAATGAGCAGTTCTTC.

The genes are TRBV27 and TRBJ2-7; TRBD1 agrees at 7 bases. V gave up 3 bases and J gave up 5 bases; unmatched junction bases: 4. Germline lookup yields CDR1 MNHEY and CDR2 SMNVEV (reference sequence). This CDR3 is built from 13 residues. The CDR3 sequence: CASSFSTGDEQYF. CDR3 nucleotide sequence: TGTGCCAGCAGTTTCTCCACAGGGGACGAGCAGTACTTC.

The J gene is TRBJ2-1, the V gene TRBV25-1; 7 nucleotides align to TRBD1. Germline assignment: CDR1 MGHDK and CDR2 SYGVNS. The CDR3 sequence is 15 residues long. Trimming cost V 3 bases and J 3 bases; bases outside gene matches: 5. The CDR3 sequence: CASSDQTGLYNEQFF. DNA of the CDR3: TGTGCCAGCAGTGACCAGACAGGGCTCTACAATGAGCAGTTCTTC. Combining the CDR3 with reference TRBV25-1 and TRBJ2-1 gives the whole variable domain EADIYQTPRYLVIGTGKKITLECSQTMGHDKMYWYQQDPGMELHLIHYSYGVNSTEKGDLSSESTVSRIRTEHFPLTLESARPSHTSQYLCASSDQTGLYNEQFFGPGTRLTVL.

Only a few counts were recorded for this clone. The chain has TRBV28 and TRBJ2-4; the match to TRBD1 covers 10 bases. CDR3 length: 15 amino acids. In germline, CDR1 is MDHEN, CDR2 SYDVKM. V trimming: 3 bases; J trimming: 15 bases; junction bases outside the gene matches: 14. The CDR3 loop reads CASSLSGQGNRGVYF. The CDR3 DNA sequence: TGTGCCAGCAGTTTGTCGGGACAGGGGAATAGAGGGGTGTACTTC.

The chain uses TRBV11-1 and TRBJ1-1; TRBD1 agrees at 7 bases. V dropped 5 bases and J dropped 4; count of bases not matched to a gene: 13. CDR1 is SGHAT and CDR2 is FQDESV in the germline V gene (reference sequence). The CDR3 length is 16 residues. CDR3 residues: CASSLRDSRGLTEAFF. The CDR3 DNA reads TGTGCCAGCAGCCTTCGGGACAGTCGGGGCCTCACTGAAGCTTTCTTT. Combining the CDR3 with reference TRBV11-1 and TRBJ1-1 gives the whole variable domain EAEVAQSPRYKITEKSQAVAFWCDPISGHATLYWYRQILGQGPELLVQFQDESVVDDSQLPKDRFSAERLKGVDSTLKIQPAELGDSAMYLCASSLRDSRGLTEAFFGQGTRLTVV.

The rearrangement links TRBV2 to TRBJ1-4, with D hard to call. Germline V lookup: CDR1 SNHLY, CDR2 FYNNEI. The length of the CDR3 is 14 residues. Trimming cost V 5 bases and J 7 bases, with 14 bases left between them. CDR3 loop: CASSPADLIEKLFF. The CDR3 DNA reads TGTGCCAGCAGTCCGGCCGACCTGATTGAAAAACTGTTTTTT.

Here the CDR3 reads CASSVFGGASTDTQYF. CDR3 DNA: TGTGCCAGCAGCGTATTCGGCGGGGCTAGCACAGATACGCAGTATTTT. The chain is built from TRBV9 and TRBJ2-3, with D tentatively TRBD2 (6 bases). In germline, CDR1 is SGDLS, CDR2 YYNGEE. The CDR3 runs 16 residues. Trimming took 1 base from V and 0 from J, leaving 12 bases between them.

The J gene is TRBJ1-2, the V gene TRBV5-6, with D unresolved. The germline V and J ends were trimmed by 6 bases and 3 bases, with 9 bases remaining between them. CDR3 length: 12 amino acids. The V gene's germline CDR1 is SGHDT and CDR2 YYEEEE. CDR3 bases: TGTGCCAGCAATGACCGCCACTATGGCTACACCTTC. This gives the protein CASNDRHYGYTF.

The chain links TRBV27 to TRBJ1-4, with TRBD1 matching over 11 bases. Germline-derived CDR1 and CDR2 are MNHEY and SMNVEV (reference sequence). The CDR3 consists of 17 residues. V trimming: 5 bases; J trimming: 8 bases; junction bases outside the gene matches: 13. CDR3 nucleotides: TGTGCCAGCAGTCTAAGGGGTTGGGGACAGGGGGAGGAAAAACTGTTTTTT. Protein sequence: CASSLRGWGQGEEKLFF.